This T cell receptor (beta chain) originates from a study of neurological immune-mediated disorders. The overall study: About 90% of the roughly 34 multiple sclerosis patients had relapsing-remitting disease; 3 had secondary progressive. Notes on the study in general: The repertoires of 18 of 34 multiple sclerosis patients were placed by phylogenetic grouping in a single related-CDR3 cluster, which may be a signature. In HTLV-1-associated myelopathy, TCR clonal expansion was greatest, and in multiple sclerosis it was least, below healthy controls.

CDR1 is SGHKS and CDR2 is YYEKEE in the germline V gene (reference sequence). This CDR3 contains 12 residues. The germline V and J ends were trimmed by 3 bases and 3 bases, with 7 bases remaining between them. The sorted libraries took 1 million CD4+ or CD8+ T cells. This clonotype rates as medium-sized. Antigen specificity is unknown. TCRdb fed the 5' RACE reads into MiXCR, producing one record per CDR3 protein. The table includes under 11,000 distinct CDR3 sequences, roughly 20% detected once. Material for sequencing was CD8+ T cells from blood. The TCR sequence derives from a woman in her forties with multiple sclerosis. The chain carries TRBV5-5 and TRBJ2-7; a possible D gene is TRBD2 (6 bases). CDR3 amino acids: CASSSGSYEQYF. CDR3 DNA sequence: TGTGCCAGCAGCTCCGGGAGCTACGAGCAGTACTTC.